A selection of T cell receptor beta chains follows, all from one sample in a study of Graves' ophthalmopathy and Graves' hyperthyroidism. MiXCR was run by TCRdb on the multiplex PCR reads, yielding one entry per CDR3 protein. Found here are about 1.2 million distinct CDR3 sequences, 35% to 40% of them singletons; the top ten hold 8.5% to 14%. The specimen was peripheral blood or thyroid tissue (not recorded which). The receptor set was obtained from an adult man with Graves' hyperthyroidism. CDR3s include the opening cysteine and the closing phenylalanine or tryptophan. D genes are given only for firm matches. Rows may omit the clone size; those that give it use once, few, many or a size class.

j_call v_call d_call clone_size cdr3_nt cdr3_aa
TRBJ2-5 TRBV5-1 TRBD1 - TGCGCCAGCGGCTTGGGGACAGGGAAAGAGACCCAGTACTTC CASGLGTGKETQYF
TRBJ1-2 TRBV4-3 - many TGCGCCAGCAGCCAAGATCGCCACCGTAGTGGCTATGGCTACACCTTC CASSQDRHRSGYGYTF
TRBJ2-7 TRBV7-2 - once TGTGCCAGCAGCTTACCCGTCTCCTACGAGCAGTACTTC CASSLPVSYEQYF
TRBJ2-6 TRBV5-8 - many TGTGCCAGCAGCTTGGAGCCCCAGGGAGGTGGGGCCAACGTCCTGACTTTC CASSLEPQGGGANVLTF
TRBJ2-7 TRBV12-3/TRBV12-4 - many TGTGCCAGCAGTCCTACGCGGGGCTCCTACGAGCAGTACTTC CASSPTRGSYEQYF
TRBJ2-5 TRBV20-1 - many TGCAGTCAAAGGACAGTACAAGAGACCCAGTACTTC CSQRTVQETQYF
TRBJ2-2 TRBV2 - many TGTGCCAGCACCATGGGGGGTAACACCGGGGAGCTGTTTTTT CASTMGGNTGELFF
TRBJ2-7 TRBV5-6 TRBD1 - TGTGCCAGCAGCCTTGGGACAGGGGGTTTGGTGCAGTACTTC CASSLGTGGLVQYF
TRBJ1-2 TRBV7-2 TRBD1 many TGTGCCAGCAGCCCCAAGTGGGAGTTCCGGGACAGGGGAGACTATGGCTACACCTTC CASSPKWEFRDRGDYGYTF
TRBJ2-3 TRBV7-9 - - TGTGCCAGCAGCTTAACCCCCCAGTCCACAGATACGCAGTATTTT CASSLTPQSTDTQYF
TRBJ1-5 TRBV30 - few TGTGCCTGGAGTACGAGAACTCAGCCCCAGCATTTT CAWSTRTQPQHF
TRBJ1-5 TRBV20-1 - many TGCAGTGCCGCTTCGAGCTCCCGGCTGCAGCCCCAGCATTTT CSAASSSRLQPQHF
TRBJ1-2 TRBV6-6 TRBD1 few TGTGCCAGCAGTTACCGCGGGACAGGCTATGGCTACACCTTC CASSYRGTGYGYTF